A selection of T cell receptor beta chains follows, all from one sample in a study of graft-versus-host responses after intestinal transplantation. Method: immunoSEQ multiplex PCR; TCRdb's copy keeps in-frame clones and lacks some. The sample yields some 5,600 clones, around 76% seen once. The sequences come from ileum tissue, collected about 230 days after intestinal transplant. These receptors were collected from a human patient who received an intestinal transplant, so some T cells may come from the graft donor. Each CDR3 is given with its conserved first and last residue. D genes are given only for firm matches. Where a row states a size, it is once, few, many or the class of an expanded clone; other rows omit it.

j_call v_call clone_size d_call cdr3_nt cdr3_aa
TRBJ1-1 TRBV28 few TRBD1 TGTGCCAGCAGTTTGGCGGTTGGTAGGGGGCACACTGAAGCTTTCTTT CASSLAVGRGHTEAFF
TRBJ2-1 TRBV29-1 - - TGCAGCGTCGATTATCCAGAGTACAATGAGCAGTTCTTC CSVDYPEYNEQFF
TRBJ1-5 TRBV2 - - TGTGCCAGCACCCCGGGACTGGGTAGCAATCAGCCCCAGCATTTT CASTPGLGSNQPQHF
TRBJ1-1 TRBV9 few TRBD1 TGTGCCAGCAGCGCCTTGGGGACAGGGGGGAGGGCTTTCTTT CASSALGTGGRAFF
TRBJ2-2 TRBV5-6 few - TGTGCCAGCAGCTTTTTTGTGGGGGGGAACACCGGGGAGCTGTTTTTT CASSFFVGGNTGELFF
TRBJ2-1 TRBV7-3 - TRBD2 TGTGCCAGCAGCTTAAGCCCGCTTAGCGGGGGATACAATGAGCAGTTCTTC CASSLSPLSGGYNEQFF
TRBJ2-7 TRBV6-8 - - TGTGCCAGCACCCTATCAGGGTCCTCCTACGAGCAGTACTTC CASTLSGSSYEQYF
TRBJ2-3 TRBV5-4 - - TGTGCCAGCAGCTTGGGGGCGGGGTGGGGACCTACAGATACGCAGTATTTT CASSLGAGWGPTDTQYF
TRBJ1-4 TRBV4-2 - - TGTGCCAGCAGCCAAGAAGGGGGACACCTTAATGAAAAACTGTTTTTT CASSQEGGHLNEKLFF
TRBJ1-5 TRBV7-8 - - TGTGCCAGCAGCTTGGACCGGGTTAGCAATCAGCCCCAGCATTTT CASSLDRVSNQPQHF
TRBJ2-7 TRBV1 - - TGCACCAGCAGCCAAAGGTGGGGGCCATCCTACGAGCAGTACTTC CTSSQRWGPSYEQYF
TRBJ2-2 TRBV4-1 - - TGCGCCAGCAGCCAAAAGAACACCGGGGAGCTGTCCTTT CASSQKNTGELSF
TRBJ1-2 TRBV6-1 - - TGTGCCAGCAGTGAAACGAGCGAATACTATGGCTACACCTTC CASSETSEYYGYTF
TRBJ1-1 TRBV30 - - TGTGCCTGGAGTGTTGGAGGGAACACTGAAGCTTTCTTT CAWSVGGNTEAFF
TRBJ2-2 TRBV14 - - TGTGCCAGCAGCAAAGGGGGGCCGAGCACCGGGGAGCTGTTTTTT CASSKGGPSTGELFF
TRBJ1-2 TRBV6-9 - TRBD1 TGTGCCAGCAGAACAACAGGGGACCGAGGCTACACCTTC CASRTTGDRGYTF
TRBJ1-3 TRBV5-1 - - TGCGCCAGCCAGGAAGGGGGAGGTGGAAACACCATATATTTT CASQEGGGGNTIYF
TRBJ1-1 TRBV27 - - TGTGCCAGCAGTCCCCGTAAGTTCGGCCGCACTGAAGCTTTCTTT CASSPRKFGRTEAFF
TRBJ2-1 TRBV6-5 - TRBD2 TGTGCCAGCAGTTACGGCGGGGGTATCACGAATGAGCAGTTCTTC CASSYGGGITNEQFF
TRBJ1-1 TRBV6-1 - TRBD1 TGTGCCAGCAGCTCTCCCAGGGGGCCCGCTGAAGCTTTCTTT CASSSPRGPAEAFF
TRBJ1-6 TRBV18 - - TGTGCCAGCTCACCTGCATTGACAGCGAATTCACCCCTCCACTTT CASSPALTANSPLHF
TRBJ1-2 TRBV6-6 - - TGTGCCAGCAGTTACTCGAGGTCAGGGGATGGCTACACCTTC CASSYSRSGDGYTF
TRBJ1-2 TRBV5-1 - TRBD1 TGCGCCAGCAGCGCAGTCGGGACAGGGGGCTATGGCTACACCTTC CASSAVGTGGYGYTF
TRBJ2-5 TRBV6-5 - - TGTGCCAGCTGGGATGCAGGGGAGACCCAGTACTTC CASWDAGETQYF
TRBJ2-3 TRBV6-1 - - TGTGCCAGCAGTTCGGGGACGTCGGGCGGTACGCAGTATTTT CASSSGTSGGTQYF
TRBJ2-6 TRBV5-1 - - TGCGCCAGCGGGAGCAGTATCGGCTCTGGGGCCAACGTCCTGACTTTC CASGSSIGSGANVLTF
TRBJ1-5 TRBV7-3 few - TGTGCCAGCAGCTTGGACGACAGCAGCAATCAGCCCCAGCATTTT CASSLDDSSNQPQHF
TRBJ1-1 TRBV4-2 few - TGTGCCAGCAGCTTGGTCCGGGGCGACAAGAGGCCTGAAGCTTTCTTT CASSLVRGDKRPEAFF
TRBJ2-5 TRBV5-5 - TRBD1 TGTGCCAGCAGCTCGGCTAACAGGGGGCAGGGGGAGACCCAGTACTTC CASSSANRGQGETQYF
TRBJ2-3 TRBV28 once - TGTGCCAGCAGTTTAGGGCAAGTAGCAGATACGCAGTATTTT CASSLGQVADTQYF
TRBJ2-5 TRBV7-9 - - TGTGCCCGCTGGGGAACCACCGAGACCCAGTACTTC CARWGTTETQYF
TRBJ1-1 TRBV19 few - TGTGCCAGTAGTATAAGGGAGAACACTGAAGCTTTCTTT CASSIRENTEAFF
TRBJ1-3 TRBV30 - - TGTGCCTGGAGTGTCAGGAGGAGGGAGAACACCATATATTTT CAWSVRRRENTIYF
TRBJ2-6 TRBV5-1 - - TGCGCCAGCAGCTTGGCGAGCCCTTGGGGTTCATCCTCTGGGGCCAACGTCCTGACTTTC CASSLASPWGSSSGANVLTF
TRBJ1-1 TRBV11-1 - - TGTGCCAGCAGGTACACTCACGACCAAGCTTTCTTT CASRYTHDQAFF
TRBJ1-2 TRBV9 once - TGTGCCAGCAGCGTAGGGATCCTTACCCGGGAAGGCTACACCTTC CASSVGILTREGYTF
TRBJ2-3 TRBV7-2 - TRBD2 TGTGCCAGCAGCTTCAACGGGGGGGCATCCCGTTTT CASSFNGGASRF
TRBJ2-7 TRBV6-1 - TRBD1 TGTGCCAGCAGTGAAAAACGTGGCAGGGGGTTCCTAACCTACGAGCAGTACTTC CASSEKRGRGFLTYEQYF
TRBJ2-7 TRBV18 once - TGTGCCAGCTCACCAGAAAGGGACGAGCAGTACTTC CASSPERDEQYF
TRBJ2-5 TRBV5-4 - TRBD1 TGTGCCAGCAACCTAAAACAGGGGATTCAAGAGACCCAGTACTTC CASNLKQGIQETQYF
TRBJ2-1 TRBV4-2 - - TGTGCCAGCAGCCAAGCCGATAGTGGGCTCTATGAGCAGTTCTTC CASSQADSGLYEQFF
TRBJ1-4 TRBV5-1 - - TGCGCCAGCAGTTCGAATTCTTATGAAAAACTGTTTTTT CASSSNSYEKLFF
TRBJ2-7 TRBV7-9 - - TGTGCCAGCAGCTTACTACAGGGTGAAGAGCAGTACTTC CASSLLQGEEQYF
TRBJ1-1 TRBV5-1 - - TGCGCCAGCATAGGACAACCCGGGCTTCGAGGCACTGAAGCTTTCTTT CASIGQPGLRGTEAFF
TRBJ1-1 TRBV28 once - TGTGCCAGCAGCCTGGGGGGTCCGCGGACTGAAGCTTTCTTT CASSLGGPRTEAFF